This TCR beta chain stems from a study of blood T cell repertoires in COVID-19. Background on the study: Italy, Spain and the United States were the sources of the convalescent and acute COVID-19 samples.

Germline CDR1 LNHDA, CDR2 SQIVND (reference sequence). The CDR3 runs 13 residues. V lost 4 bases and J 7 bases, leaving 14 bases between the germline ends. In the authors' methods: Nucleated cell number was recorded as an estimate derived from reference gene primer amplification. The protocol was immunoSEQ multiplex PCR, while the TCRdb copy is restricted to in-frame clones and leaves out a portion. V, J and clone size were drawn from that table, and D and trimming were deduced from the DNA. The top ten clones hold 18% of a sample with around 60,000 clones, 75% to 90% of them seen once. The sample taken for sequencing was peripheral blood. This TCR was sampled from a woman aged 55-69 years with COVID-19, enrolled during active disease. The chain joins TRBV19 to TRBJ2-7; TRBD2 is a possible D gene (5 bases). CDR3 protein: CASSTEGFGEQYF. Written as DNA, the CDR3 is TGTGCCAGTAGTACCGAGGGATTTGGTGAGCAGTACTTC.